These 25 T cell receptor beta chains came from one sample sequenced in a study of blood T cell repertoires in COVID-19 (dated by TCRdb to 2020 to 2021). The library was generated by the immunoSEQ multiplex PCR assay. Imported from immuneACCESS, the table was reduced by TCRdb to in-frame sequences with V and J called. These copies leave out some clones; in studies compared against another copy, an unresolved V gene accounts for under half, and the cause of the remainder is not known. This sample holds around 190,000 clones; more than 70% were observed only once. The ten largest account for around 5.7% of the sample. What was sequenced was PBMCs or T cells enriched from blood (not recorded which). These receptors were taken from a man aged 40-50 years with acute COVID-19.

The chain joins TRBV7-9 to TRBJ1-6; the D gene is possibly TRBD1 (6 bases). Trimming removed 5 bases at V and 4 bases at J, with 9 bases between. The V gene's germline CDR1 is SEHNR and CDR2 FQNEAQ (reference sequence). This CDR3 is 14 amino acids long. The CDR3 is CASSPRGYNSPLHF. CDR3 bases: TGTGCCAGCAGCCCTAGGGGGTATAATTCACCCCTCCACTTT.

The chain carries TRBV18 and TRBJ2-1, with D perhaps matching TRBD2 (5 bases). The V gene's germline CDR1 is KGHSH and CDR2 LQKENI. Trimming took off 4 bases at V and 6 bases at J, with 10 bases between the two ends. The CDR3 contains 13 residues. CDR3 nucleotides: TGTGCCAGCTCACTCGGACTCGGCAATGAGCAGTTCTTC. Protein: CASSLGLGNEQFF.

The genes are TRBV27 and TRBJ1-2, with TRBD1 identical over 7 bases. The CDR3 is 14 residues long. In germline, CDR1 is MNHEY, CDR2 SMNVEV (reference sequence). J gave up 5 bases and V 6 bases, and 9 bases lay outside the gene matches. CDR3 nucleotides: TGTGCCAGCAGCCCGACAGGGTATTATTATGGCTACACCTTC. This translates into CASSPTGYYYGYTF.

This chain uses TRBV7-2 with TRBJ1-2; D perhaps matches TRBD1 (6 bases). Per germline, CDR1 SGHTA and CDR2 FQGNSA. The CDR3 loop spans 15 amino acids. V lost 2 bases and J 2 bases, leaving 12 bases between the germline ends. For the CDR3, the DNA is TGTGCCAGCAGCTTAAAGGGGGGGGAGAACTATGGCTACACCTTC. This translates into CASSLKGGENYGYTF.

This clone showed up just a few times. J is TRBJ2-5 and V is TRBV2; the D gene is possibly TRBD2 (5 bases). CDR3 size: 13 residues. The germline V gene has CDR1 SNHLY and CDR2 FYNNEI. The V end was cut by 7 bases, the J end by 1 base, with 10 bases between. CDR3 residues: CASMWGVQETQYF. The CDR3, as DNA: TGTGCCAGCATGTGGGGAGTCCAAGAGACCCAGTACTTC.

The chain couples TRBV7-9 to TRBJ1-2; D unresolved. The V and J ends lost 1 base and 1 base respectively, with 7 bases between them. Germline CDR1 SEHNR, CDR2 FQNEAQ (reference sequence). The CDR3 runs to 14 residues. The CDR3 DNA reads TGTGCCAGCAGCTTAGGGAGAGATAACTATGGCTACACCTTC. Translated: CASSLGRDNYGYTF.

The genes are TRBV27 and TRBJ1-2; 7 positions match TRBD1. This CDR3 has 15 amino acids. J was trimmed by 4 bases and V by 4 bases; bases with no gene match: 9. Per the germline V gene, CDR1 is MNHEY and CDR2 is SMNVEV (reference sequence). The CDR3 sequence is CASSSLDRDGYGYTF. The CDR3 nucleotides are TGTGCCAGCAGTTCCCTAGACAGGGATGGCTATGGCTACACCTTC.

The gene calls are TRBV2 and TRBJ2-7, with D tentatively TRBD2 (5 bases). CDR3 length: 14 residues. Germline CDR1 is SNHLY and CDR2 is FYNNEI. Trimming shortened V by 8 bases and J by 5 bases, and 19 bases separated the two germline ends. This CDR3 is CASPQVRLGDEQYF. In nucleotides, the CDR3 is TGTGCCAGCCCCCAGGTACGATTGGGAGACGAGCAGTACTTC.

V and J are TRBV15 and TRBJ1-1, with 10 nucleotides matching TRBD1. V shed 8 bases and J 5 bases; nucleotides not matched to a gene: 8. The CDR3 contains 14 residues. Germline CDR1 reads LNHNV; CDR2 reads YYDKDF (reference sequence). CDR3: CATGHRDRGTEAFF. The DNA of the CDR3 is TGTGCCACCGGTCACCGGGACAGGGGTACTGAAGCTTTCTTT.

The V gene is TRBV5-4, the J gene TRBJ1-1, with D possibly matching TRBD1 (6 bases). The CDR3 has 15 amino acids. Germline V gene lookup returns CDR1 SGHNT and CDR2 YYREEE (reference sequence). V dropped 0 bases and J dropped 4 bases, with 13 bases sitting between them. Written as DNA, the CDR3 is TGTGCCAGCAGCTTGGGTCGGGGGGGGCCCACTGAAGCTTTCTTT. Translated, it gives CASSLGRGGPTEAFF.

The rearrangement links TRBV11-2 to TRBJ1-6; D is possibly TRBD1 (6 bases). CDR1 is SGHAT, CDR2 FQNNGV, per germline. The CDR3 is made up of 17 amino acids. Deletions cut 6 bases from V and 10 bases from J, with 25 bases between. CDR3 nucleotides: TGTGCCAGCAGGACTTGGCAGAGGGGACAAGTGGGGTCACCCCTCCACTTT. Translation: CASRTWQRGQVGSPLHF.

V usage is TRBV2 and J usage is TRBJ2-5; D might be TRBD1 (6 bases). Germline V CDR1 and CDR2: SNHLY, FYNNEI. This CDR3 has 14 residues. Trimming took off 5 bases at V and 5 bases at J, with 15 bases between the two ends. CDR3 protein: CASSKDSGVETQYF. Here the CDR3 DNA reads TGTGCCAGCAGTAAGGACAGCGGCGTGGAGACCCAGTACTTC.

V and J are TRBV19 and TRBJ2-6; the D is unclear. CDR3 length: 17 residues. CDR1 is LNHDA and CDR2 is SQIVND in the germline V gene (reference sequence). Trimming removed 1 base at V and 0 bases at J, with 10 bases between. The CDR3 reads CASSIVGGFSGANVLTF. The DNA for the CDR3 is TGTGCCAGTAGTATAGTCGGCGGTTTCTCTGGGGCCAACGTCCTGACTTTC.

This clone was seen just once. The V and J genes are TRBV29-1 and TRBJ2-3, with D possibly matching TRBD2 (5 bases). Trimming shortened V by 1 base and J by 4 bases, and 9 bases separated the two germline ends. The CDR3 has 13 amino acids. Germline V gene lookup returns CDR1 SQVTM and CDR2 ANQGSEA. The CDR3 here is CSVEGAGADTQYF. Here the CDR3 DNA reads TGCAGCGTTGAAGGGGCGGGCGCAGATACGCAGTATTTT.

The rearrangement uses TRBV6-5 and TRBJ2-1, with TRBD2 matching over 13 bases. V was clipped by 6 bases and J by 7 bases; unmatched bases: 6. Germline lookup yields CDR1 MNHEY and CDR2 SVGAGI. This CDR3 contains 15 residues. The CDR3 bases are TGTGCCAGCAGCGCGGGGGGACTAGCGGGAAATGAGCAGTTCTTC. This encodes CASSAGGLAGNEQFF.

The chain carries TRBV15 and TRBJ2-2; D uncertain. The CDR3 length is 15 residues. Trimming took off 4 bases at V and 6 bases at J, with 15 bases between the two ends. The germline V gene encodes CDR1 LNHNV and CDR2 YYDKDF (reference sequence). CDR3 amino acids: CATSNQYQVSGELFF. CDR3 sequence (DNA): TGTGCCACCAGCAATCAGTATCAGGTGTCCGGGGAGCTGTTTTTT.

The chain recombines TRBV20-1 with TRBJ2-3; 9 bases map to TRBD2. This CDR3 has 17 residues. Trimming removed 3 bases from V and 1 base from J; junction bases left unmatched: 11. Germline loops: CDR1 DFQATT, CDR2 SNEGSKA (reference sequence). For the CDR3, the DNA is TGCAGTGCTAGTATTATTCGCGGGAGGGCAGGCACAGATACGCAGTATTTT. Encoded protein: CSASIIRGRAGTDTQYF.

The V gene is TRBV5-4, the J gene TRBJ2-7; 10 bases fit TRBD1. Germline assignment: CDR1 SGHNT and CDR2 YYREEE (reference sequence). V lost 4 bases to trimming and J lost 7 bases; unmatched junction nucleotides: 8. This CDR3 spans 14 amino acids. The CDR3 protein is CASSTRQGALEQYF. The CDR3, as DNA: TGTGCCAGCAGCACCCGACAGGGGGCGCTTGAGCAGTACTTC.

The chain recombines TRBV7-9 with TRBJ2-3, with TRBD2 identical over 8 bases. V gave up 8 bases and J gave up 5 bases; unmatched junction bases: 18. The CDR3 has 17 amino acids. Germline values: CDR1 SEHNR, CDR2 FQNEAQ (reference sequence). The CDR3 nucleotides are TGTGCCAGCCGCACATATCCAGGCGGGAGGTTGGGAGATACGCAGTATTTT. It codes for CASRTYPGGRLGDTQYF.

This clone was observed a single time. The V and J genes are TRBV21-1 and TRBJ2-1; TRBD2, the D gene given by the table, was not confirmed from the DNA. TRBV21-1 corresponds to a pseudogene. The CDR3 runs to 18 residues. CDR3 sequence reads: CASSTSGTSGRMGNEQFF. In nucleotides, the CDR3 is TGTGCCAGCAGCACCTCCGGGACTAGCGGGAGAATGGGCAATGAGCAGTTCTTC.

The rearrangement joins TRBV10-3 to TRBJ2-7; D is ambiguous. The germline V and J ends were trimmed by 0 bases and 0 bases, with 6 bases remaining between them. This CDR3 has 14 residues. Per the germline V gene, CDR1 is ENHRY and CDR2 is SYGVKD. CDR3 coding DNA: TGTGCCATCAGTGAGTCGCTAGGCTCCTACGAGCAGTACTTC. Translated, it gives CAISESLGSYEQYF.

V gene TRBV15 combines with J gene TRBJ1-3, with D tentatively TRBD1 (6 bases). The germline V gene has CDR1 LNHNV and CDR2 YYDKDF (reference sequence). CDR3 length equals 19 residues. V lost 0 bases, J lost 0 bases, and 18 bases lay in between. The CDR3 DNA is TGTGCCACCAGCAGAGAGGTAAACAGGGCCGATTACTCTGGAAACACCATATATTTT. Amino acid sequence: CATSREVNRADYSGNTIYF. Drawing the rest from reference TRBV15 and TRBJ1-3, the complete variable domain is DAMVIQNPRYQVTQFGKPVTLSCSQTLNHNVMYWYQQKSSQAPKLLFHYYDKDFNNEADTPDNFQSRRPNTSFCFLDIRSPGLGDTAMYLCATSREVNRADYSGNTIYFGEGSWLTVV.

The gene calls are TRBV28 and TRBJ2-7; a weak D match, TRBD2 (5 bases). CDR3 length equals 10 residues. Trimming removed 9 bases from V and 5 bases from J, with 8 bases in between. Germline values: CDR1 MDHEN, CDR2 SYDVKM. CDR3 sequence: CASRGNEQYF. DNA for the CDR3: TGTGCCAGTAGAGGGAACGAGCAGTACTTC.

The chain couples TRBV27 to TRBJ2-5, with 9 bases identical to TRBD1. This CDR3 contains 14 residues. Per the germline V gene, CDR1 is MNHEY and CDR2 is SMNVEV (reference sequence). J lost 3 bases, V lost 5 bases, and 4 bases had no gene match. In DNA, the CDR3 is TGTGCCAGCAGTGCCAGGACAGGGGAAGAGACCCAGTACTTC. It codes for CASSARTGEETQYF.

Written as DNA, the CDR3 is TGTGCCAGTTCCGGGACAGGGCCTAATGAAAAACTGTTTTTT. Translated: CASSGTGPNEKLFF. The chain carries TRBV25-1 and TRBJ1-4, with TRBD1 identical over 9 bases. The junction had 5 bases not matched to a gene; V was cut back by 9 bases and J by 3 bases. The CDR3 sequence is 14 residues long. Germline CDR1 is MGHDK and CDR2 is SYGVNS.